The next 25 T cell receptor beta chains were all read from a single sample in a study of T cells in Graves' hyperthyroidism and ophthalmopathy. TCR beta CDR3 sequences were amplified from RNA transcripts. First-round RT-PCR targeting the TCR CDR3 was performed with the HTBI primer set. TCRdb redid the calling of the multiplex PCR reads with MiXCR, one entry per CDR3 protein. The data contain 470,000 or so distinct CDR3 sequences, under 25% of them singletons. Sample: blood. All receptors derive from a man younger than 35 with Graves' hyperthyroidism.

There are many counts of this clonotype. CDR3 bases: TGTGCCAGCAGGATGCAGGGGGCTCGAGGAAACACCATATATTTT. Protein product: CASRMQGARGNTIYF. This sequence joins TRBV6-1 and TRBJ1-3; the match to TRBD1 covers 8 bases. Per the germline V gene, CDR1 is MNHNS and CDR2 is SASEGT. This CDR3 has 15 residues. The trim removed 6 bases at V and 4 bases at J, leaving 8 bases unmatched.

This clonotype came up a few times. Mismatch with germline at one junction end may stem from a read error. V usage is TRBV6-1 and J usage is TRBJ2-2, with D perhaps TRBD2 (5 bases). The CDR3 length is 12 residues. The germline CDR1 and CDR2 sequences are MNHNS and SASEGT. The CDR3 sequence is CASTPSPGELCF. The DNA of the CDR3 is TGTGCCAGCACCCCGTCCCCCGGGGAGCTGTGTTTT.

The V gene is TRBV5-1, the J gene TRBJ2-5; D assignment may be TRBD1 or TRBD2 (5 bases each). The CDR3 extends over 14 amino acids. Deletions cut 1 base from V and 4 bases from J, with 11 bases between. CDR1 and CDR2 (germline): SGHRS, YFSETQ. Here the CDR3 reads CASSLRLRGETQYF. In DNA form, the CDR3 reads TGCGCCAGCAGCTTGAGACTGAGGGGAGAGACCCAGTACTTC.

The chain uses TRBV28 and TRBJ1-2, with D unresolved. In germline, CDR1 is MDHEN, CDR2 SYDVKM. Trimming cost V 4 bases and J 4 bases, with 13 bases left between them. The CDR3 has 14 amino acids. The CDR3 DNA reads TGTGCCAGCAGTTATGATCCCAAGCGCTATGGCTACACCTTC. It codes for CASSYDPKRYGYTF.

This clonotype occurred a few times. A read error is possible here, since a much larger clone lies one base away. The chain uses TRBV20-1 and TRBJ2-7; TRBD1 is a possible D gene (6 bases). The V gene lost 4 bases and the J gene lost 0 bases, with 7 bases spanning the gap. The CDR3 totals 12 residues. The germline gives CDR1 DFQATT, CDR2 SNEGSKA (reference sequence). The CDR3 protein is CSATDSSYEQYF. In DNA form, the CDR3 reads TGCAGTGCTACGGACAGCTCCTACGAGCAGTACTTC.

This clonotype was seen more than once but under ten times. The chain recombines TRBV7-2 with TRBJ1-5; D not certain. V lost 4 bases to trimming and J lost 7 bases, with 11 bases between them. The CDR3 extends over 13 amino acids. Per germline, CDR1 SGHTA and CDR2 FQGNSA. CDR3 bases: TGTGCCAGCAGCTATGGAGTTGGACAGCCCCAGCATTTT. It translates to CASSYGVGQPQHF. The whole variable domain, filled in from reference TRBV7-2 and TRBJ1-5, reads GAGVSQSPSNKVTEKGKDVELRCDPISGHTALYWYRQSLGQGLEFLIYFQGNSAPDKSGLPSDRFSAERTGGSVSTLTIQRTQQEDSAVYLCASSYGVGQPQHFGDGTRLSIL.

This clonotype was found many times. This chain uses TRBV7-9 with TRBJ2-5, with D maybe TRBD2 (5 bases). This CDR3 is built from 14 residues. V lost 5 bases to trimming and J lost 5 bases, with 15 bases between them. In germline, CDR1 is SEHNR, CDR2 FQNEAQ (reference sequence). The CDR3 sequence is CASSSWAGGETQYF. Here the CDR3 DNA reads TGTGCCAGCAGCAGCTGGGCCGGCGGGGAGACCCAGTACTTC.

The sample holds many counts of this clonotype. This chain uses TRBV27 with TRBJ2-7; 7 bases map to TRBD1. The V segment lost 7 bases and the J segment 2 bases; nucleotides outside the gene matches: 8. The germline V gene has CDR1 MNHEY and CDR2 SMNVEV (reference sequence). CDR3 size: 14 residues. CDR3 nucleotides: TGTGCCAGCATTGAGGGGGCACCTACCTACGAGCAGTACTTC. This encodes CASIEGAPTYEQYF.

The chain is built from TRBV10-3 and TRBJ2-2, with 10 nucleotides matching TRBD2. The junction had 4 bases not matched to a gene; V was cut back by 6 bases and J by 6 bases. CDR3 length: 14 amino acids. From germline, CDR1 is ENHRY and CDR2 SYGVKD. The CDR3 region is CAIRPSGSAGELFF. CDR3 nucleotides: TGTGCCATCAGGCCTAGCGGGAGCGCCGGGGAGCTGTTTTTT.

The table lists this clonotype with many counts. The CDR3 bases are TGTGCCAGCAGTTCGACCGCCGGACAGGGACACACTGAAGCTTTCTTT. This encodes CASSSTAGQGHTEAFF. This rearrangement joins TRBV28 to TRBJ1-1; 8 bases align to TRBD1. The V and J ends lost 4 bases and 3 bases, in that order; junction bases with no gene match: 10. CDR3 length: 16 residues. Germline CDR1 reads MDHEN; CDR2 reads SYDVKM.

The chain uses TRBV12-3 or TRBV12-4 and TRBJ2-7; TRBD2 aligns across 14 bases. This CDR3 contains 16 residues. V was pared by 5 bases and J by 3 bases, with 6 bases of the junction left unmatched. This CDR3 reads CASSVGTSGSGYEQYF. The CDR3 nucleotides are TGTGCCAGCAGTGTAGGGACTAGCGGGAGTGGCTACGAGCAGTACTTC.

This clonotype was detected many times. J is TRBJ1-2 and V is TRBV28, with 8 positions matching TRBD1. The CDR3 runs to 13 residues. Germline V gene data show CDR1 as MDHEN and CDR2 as SYDVKM. V lost 6 bases, J lost 3 bases, and 3 bases stayed unmatched. The CDR3 sequence is CASRLQGDYGYTF. The CDR3, as DNA: TGTGCCAGCAGATTACAGGGGGACTATGGCTACACCTTC.

This clonotype was seen repeatedly, ten times or more. The J gene is TRBJ2-2, the V gene TRBV20-1; 7 nucleotides agree with TRBD1. Germline assignment: CDR1 DFQATT and CDR2 SNEGSKA (reference sequence). The CDR3 is made up of 17 amino acids. V gave up 5 bases and J gave up 1 base; unmatched junction bases: 13. The CDR3: CSAGRTGVRWNTGELFF. In nucleotides, the CDR3 is TGCAGTGCTGGACGCACAGGGGTCCGCTGGAACACCGGGGAGCTGTTTTTT.

This clonotype has a handful of counts. This chain uses TRBV6-1 with TRBJ1-1, with D possibly TRBD1 on 5 matching bases. Germline values: CDR1 MNHNS, CDR2 SASEGT. This CDR3 spans 13 amino acids. V lost 6 bases and J lost 2, with 10 bases in between. The chain's CDR3 is CASRIQVNTEAFF. CDR3 in DNA: TGTGCCAGCAGGATACAGGTTAACACTGAAGCTTTCTTT.

There are many counts of this clonotype. The V gene is TRBV6-5, the J gene TRBJ2-7; no firm D call. The germline V gene encodes CDR1 MNHEY and CDR2 SVGAGI. The V end lost 0 bases, the J end lost 2 bases, and 8 bases lay between the germline ends. CDR3 length equals 14 residues. CDR3: CASSYSGGTYEQYF. CDR3 bases: TGTGCCAGCAGTTACTCGGGCGGAACCTACGAGCAGTACTTC.

Ten or more counts support this clonotype. This chain joins TRBV6-2 or TRBV6-3 and TRBJ1-2; D ambiguous. The CDR3 is 14 amino acids. Germline V gives CDR1 MNHEY, CDR2 SVGEGT. Trimming left V 0 bases short and J 6 bases short, with 11 bases between. As DNA, the CDR3 is TGTGCCAGCAGTTACTCCCACACTGTCGATGGCTACACCTTC. Translated: CASSYSHTVDGYTF.

This clonotype was detected ten times or more. The chain combines TRBV27 with TRBJ1-6; D is ambiguous. Germline-derived CDR1 and CDR2 are MNHEY and SMNVEV (reference sequence). This CDR3 comprises 13 residues. The germline V and J ends were trimmed by 3 bases and 11 bases, with 11 bases remaining between them. CDR3 sequence: CASSLGRDTPLHF. CDR3 nucleotides: TGTGCCAGCAGTTTGGGTAGGGATACACCCCTCCACTTT.

This chain links TRBV20-1 with TRBJ1-1; the match to TRBD1 covers 7 bases. The V gene's germline CDR1 is DFQATT and CDR2 SNEGSKA (reference sequence). Trimming cost V 6 bases and J 10 bases; bases outside gene matches: 23. This CDR3 spans 16 amino acids. As DNA, the CDR3 is TGCAGTGCGGTTAACGACAGGGCAGGGGGAAATATGAGAGCTTTCTTT. Amino acids: CSAVNDRAGGNMRAFF.

Ten or more counts support this clonotype. The rearrangement joins TRBV5-1 to TRBJ1-3, with TRBD1 as a possible D gene (5 bases). The CDR3 sequence is 15 residues long. Germline-derived CDR1 and CDR2 are SGHRS and YFSETQ. V lost 5 bases and J lost 0, with 12 bases in between. CDR3 DNA sequence: TGCGCCAGCAGTTTTGGGGGGAACTCTGGAAACACCATATATTTT. This gives the protein CASSFGGNSGNTIYF.

This clonotype was picked up many times. V gene TRBV5-1 combines with J gene TRBJ2-5; the D call may be TRBD1 or TRBD2 (6 bases each). This CDR3 has 15 amino acids. The V end was cut by 0 bases, the J end by 5 bases, with 14 bases between. Per germline, CDR1 SGHRS and CDR2 YFSETQ. The CDR3 DNA sequence: TGCGCCAGCAGCTTGGGTGCGGGGACATTCGAGACCCAGTACTTC. Amino acid sequence: CASSLGAGTFETQYF.

A note on this clonotype: An end of the junction does not agree with germline; a read error may underlie this. The genes are TRBV11-2 and TRBJ2-7; the D gene is possibly TRBD1 (6 bases). Germline-derived CDR1 and CDR2 are SGHAT and FQNNGV. The CDR3 runs to 15 residues. CDR3 coding DNA: TGTACCAGCAGCTTGATGGGACATATAGACTACGAGCAGTACTTC. Translation gives CTSSLMGHIDYEQYF. Looking up the rest from reference TRBV11-2 and TRBJ2-7 gives the full variable domain: EAGVAQSPRYKIIEKRQSVAFWCNPISGHATLYWYQQILGQGPKLLIQFQNNGVVDDSQLPKDRFSAERLKGVDSTLKIQPAKLEDSAVYLCTSSLMGHIDYEQYFGPGTRLTVT.

J is TRBJ2-2 and V is TRBV14; TRBD2 aligns across 7 bases. J was trimmed by 11 bases and V by 6 bases; bases with no gene match: 9. The CDR3 is 13 residues long. In germline, CDR1 is SGHDN, CDR2 FVKESK. CDR3: CASRKYGEGELFF. The CDR3 nucleotides are TGTGCCAGCAGGAAGTATGGGGAGGGAGAGCTGTTTTTT.

This clonotype was seen ten or more times. The J gene is TRBJ2-7, the V gene TRBV12-3 or TRBV12-4; the D gene is possibly TRBD2 (5 bases). V was pared by 4 bases and J by 3 bases, with 10 bases between. The CDR3 covers 13 residues. CDR3 in amino acids: CASSYGLDYEQYF. In nucleotides, the CDR3 is TGTGCCAGCAGTTACGGACTCGACTACGAGCAGTACTTC.

The chain carries TRBV20-1 and TRBJ1-2, with 10 bases fitting TRBD1. The CDR3 covers 14 residues. V shed 8 bases and J 7 bases; nucleotides not matched to a gene: 13. The germline gives CDR1 DFQATT, CDR2 SNEGSKA (reference sequence). The CDR3 DNA reads as TGCAGTATATCACCGGGACAGGGGTTCGGTGGCTACACCTTC. The encoded protein is CSISPGQGFGGYTF.

At least ten counts were recorded for this clonotype. A much larger clone is a single base away; this may be a read error. V is TRBV6-1 and J is TRBJ2-4, with D possibly being TRBD1 or TRBD2 (6 bases each). The CDR3 is 14 residues long. Germline CDR1 and CDR2: MNHNS and SASEGT. The CDR3 DNA is TGTGCCAGCAGCCCCGGGGGCGAACCAAACATTAAGTACTTC. Translating it yields CASSPGGEPNIKYF.